The present TCR beta chain was sequenced within a study of T cell responses to AZD1222 COVID-19 vaccine. Measured with immunoSEQ multiplex PCR; TCRdb has only the in-frame clones, and not every one. The repertoire holds 110,000 to 150,000 clones, with 92% as singletons. General study points: Spike-specific TCR breadth and depth grew following two AZD1222 doses.

As concerns this clone: Antigen specificity is unknown.

This CDR3 contains 15 residues. CDR1 is MDHEN and CDR2 is SYDVKM in the germline V gene. Germline trimming cut 5 bases from V and 6 bases from J; bases unmatched to any gene: 7. The chain combines TRBV28 with TRBJ2-3; 11 nucleotides match TRBD2. Source: peripheral blood, taken on day 0 of AZD1222 vaccination. The receptor was isolated from an adult in good health. Here the CDR3 DNA reads TGTGCCAGCAGTGTCATAGCGGGAGGGTTGGATACGCAGTATTTT. Translated, it gives CASSVIAGGLDTQYF.